This TCR beta chain originates from a study of blood T cell repertoires in COVID-19. Study in general: PBMCs, B-cell-depleted T cells, or T cells provided the cDNA or gDNA that made up the material.

J lost 4 bases, V lost 10 bases, and 10 bases had no gene match. The CDR3 is 14 amino acids. Germline-derived CDR1 and CDR2 are MNHEY and SVGAGI. TCRdb keeps only in-frame clones here, not all; method: immunoSEQ multiplex PCR. The sample contains 95,000 to 110,000 clones, approximately 80% of which appear only once. The clonotype originates from a man aged 55 to 70 with acute or convalescent COVID-19. The sequenced sample consisted of peripheral blood. V usage is TRBV6-5 and J usage is TRBJ2-3; TRBD1 aligns across 8 bases. CDR3 in amino acids: CATRGRQGADTQYF. The CDR3 bases are TGTGCCACCAGGGGGCGACAGGGAGCAGATACGCAGTATTTT.